These 6 T cell receptor beta chains were all obtained from the same sample, sequenced in a study of regulatory T cells in long-lasting Graves disease. Time point here: newly diagnosed GD, antithyroid drugs for less than 3 months. Preparation of the TCR library used RNA extracted from PBMCs. According to the study, TCR beta libraries were built with iRepertoire HTBI primers and CDR3-region Arm-PCR. TCRdb recomputed calls from the multiplex PCR reads with MiXCR, one row per CDR3 protein. Of about 430,000 distinct CDR3 sequences listed, approximately 15% are singletons. The data were also submitted as part of a second study, on T cells in Graves' hyperthyroidism and ophthalmopathy.

Sequencing used peripheral blood mononuclear cells (PBMCs), obtained at new diagnosis, from a patient treated with antithyroid drugs. The receptor set was obtained from a woman in her forties with Graves disease.

This clonotype was counted ten times or more. The chain combines TRBV12-3 or TRBV12-4 with TRBJ1-1; D not resolved. The CDR3 extends over 13 amino acids. V was cut by 0 bases and J by 1 base, with 3 bases left in between. The CDR3 DNA follows: TGTGCCAGCAGTTTAGCACAGAACACTGAAGCTTTCTTT. This translates into CASSLAQNTEAFF.

This clonotype was counted at least ten times. This chain joins TRBV6-1 and TRBJ2-2, with 10 bases that match TRBD2. This CDR3 comprises 16 residues. Germline V gives CDR1 MNHNS, CDR2 SASEGT. J was trimmed by 4 bases and V by 5 bases; bases with no gene match: 7. CDR3 sequence (DNA): TGTGCCAGCAGTAACCAACTAGCGGGACGCACCGGGGAGCTGTTTTTT. It translates to CASSNQLAGRTGELFF.

This clonotype showed up many times. The chain recombines TRBV2 with TRBJ1-1, with a tentative D call TRBD1 (5 bases). V lost 7 bases to trimming and J lost 11 bases, with 17 bases between them. CDR3 length equals 12 residues. Germline V gives CDR1 SNHLY, CDR2 FYNNEI. CDR3 residues: CASMITGGSAFF. CDR3 DNA: TGTGCCAGCATGATCACGGGGGGTTCGGCTTTCTTT.

In its sample, this clonotype was seen many times. The chain recombines TRBV28 with TRBJ2-2; TRBD2 aligns across 12 bases. CDR1 is MDHEN and CDR2 is SYDVKM in the germline V gene. The CDR3 is made up of 18 amino acids. V was clipped by 6 bases and J by 7 bases; unmatched bases: 15. In DNA form, the CDR3 reads TGTGCCAGCAGCTGGGCGTCTAGCGGGAGGGGCCTAGACGGGGAGCTGTTTTTT. Residues: CASSWASSGRGLDGELFF.

J is TRBJ1-2 and V is TRBV7-3; D not certain. CDR1 is SGHTA, CDR2 FQGTGA, per germline. The CDR3 totals 13 residues. V shed 6 bases and J shed 8 bases, with 16 bases lying between them. DNA of the CDR3: TGTGCCAGCAGTCCAAATTGGGCGGAAGGCTACACCTTC. Its protein product is CASSPNWAEGYTF.

This clonotype has ten or more counts. The chain employs TRBV12-3 or TRBV12-4 and TRBJ2-5; no clear D. V lost 7 bases and J lost 7, with 16 bases in between. CDR3 size: 13 residues. CDR3 sequence (DNA): TGTGCCAGCACCTCACCCGCGGAAGGGACCCAGTACTTC. Translating it yields CASTSPAEGTQYF.